Listed here are 2 T cell receptor beta chains from one sample, sequenced in a study of patients and donors after allogeneic stem cell transplantation (dated by TCRdb to about 2020). The method was RT-PCR. TCRdb shows the sequencer as NextSeq 550. TCRdb trimmed public reads at Q25 via fastp, called clones via MiXCR and kept in-frame beta chains. Every entry covers one CDR3 protein and lists the most common genes and DNA from its rows. Present in this sample are about 110,000 distinct CDR3 sequences, around 36% of which were seen just once. The ten largest clones represent under 30% of the sample. The sample taken for sequencing was blood, either unsorted or a sorted T cell fraction (not recorded which). Receptors originate from a human donor who was either an allogeneic HSCT recipient or a stem cell or donor lymphocyte infusion donor (not recorded which). It is not recorded whose cells these are; they may come from a transplant donor.

The chain combines TRBV20-1 with TRBJ2-1; no reliable D call. The CDR3 contains 14 residues. Germline values: CDR1 DFQATT, CDR2 SNEGSKA (reference sequence). V lost 5 bases and J 2 bases, leaving 13 bases between the germline ends. The CDR3 spells CSAEWSWAYNEQFF. The CDR3 DNA follows: TGCAGTGCTGAGTGGTCGTGGGCCTACAATGAGCAGTTCTTC.

This chain uses TRBV6-5 with TRBJ2-2; D is unresolved. The germline V and J ends were trimmed by 0 bases and 5 bases, with 1 base remaining between them. This CDR3 region has 12 residues. Germline loops: CDR1 MNHEY, CDR2 SVGAGI. As DNA, the CDR3 is TGTGCCAGCAGTTACTCGACCGGGGAGCTGTTTTTT. It specifies CASSYSTGELFF.